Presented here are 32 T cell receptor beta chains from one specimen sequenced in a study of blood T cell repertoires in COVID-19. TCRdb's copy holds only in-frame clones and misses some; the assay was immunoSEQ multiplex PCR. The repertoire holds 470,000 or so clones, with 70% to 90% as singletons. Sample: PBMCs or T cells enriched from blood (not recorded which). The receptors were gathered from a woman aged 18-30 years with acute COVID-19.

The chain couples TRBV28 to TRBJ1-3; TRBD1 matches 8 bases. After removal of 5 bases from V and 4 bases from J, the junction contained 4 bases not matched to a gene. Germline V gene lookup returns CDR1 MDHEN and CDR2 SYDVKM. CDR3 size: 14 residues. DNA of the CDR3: TGTGCCAGCAGTGGAGACAGGGGCGGAAACACCATATATTTT. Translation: CASSGDRGGNTIYF. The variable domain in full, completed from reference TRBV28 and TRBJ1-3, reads DVKVTQSSRYLVKRTGEKVFLECVQDMDHENMFWYRQDPGLGLRLIYFSYDVKMKEKGDIPEGYSVSREKKERFSLILESASTNQTSMYLCASSGDRGGNTIYFGEGSWLTVV.

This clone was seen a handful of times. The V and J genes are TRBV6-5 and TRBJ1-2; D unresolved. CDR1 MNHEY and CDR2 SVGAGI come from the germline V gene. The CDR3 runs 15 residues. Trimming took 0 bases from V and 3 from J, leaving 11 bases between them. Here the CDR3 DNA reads TGTGCCAGCAGTTACTCGGGCAGACCCGACTATGGCTACACCTTC. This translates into CASSYSGRPDYGYTF.

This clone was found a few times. The CDR3 region has the DNA TGTGCCAGCAGCTTTTTAGGACAGGTTAACTATGGCTACACCTTC. It yields the protein CASSFLGQVNYGYTF. The chain employs TRBV7-2 and TRBJ1-2; 7 nucleotides match TRBD1. Unmatched junction bases numbered 5, after V lost 3 bases and J lost 1 base. The CDR3 extends over 15 amino acids. CDR1 is SGHTA and CDR2 is FQGNSA in the germline V gene.

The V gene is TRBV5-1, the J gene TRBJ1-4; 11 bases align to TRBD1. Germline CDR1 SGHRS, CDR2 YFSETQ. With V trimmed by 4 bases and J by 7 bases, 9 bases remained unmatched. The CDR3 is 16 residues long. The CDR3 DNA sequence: TGCGCCAGCAGCCTTCTGGGACAGGGGGAGGGTGAAAAACTGTTTTTT. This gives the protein CASSLLGQGEGEKLFF. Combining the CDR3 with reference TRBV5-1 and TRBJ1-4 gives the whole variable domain KAGVTQTPRYLIKTRGQQVTLSCSPISGHRSVSWYQQTPGQGLQFLFEYFSETQRNKGNFPGRFSGRQFSNSRSEMNVSTLELGDSALYLCASSLLGQGEGEKLFFGSGTQLSVL.

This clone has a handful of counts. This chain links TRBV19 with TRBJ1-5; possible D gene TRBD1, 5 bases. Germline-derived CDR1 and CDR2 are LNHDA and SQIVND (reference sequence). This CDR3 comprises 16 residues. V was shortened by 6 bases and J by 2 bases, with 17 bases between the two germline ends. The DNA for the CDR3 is TGTGCCAGTAGAAGTACGGGCTTCAGGGGCAATCAGCCCCAGCATTTT. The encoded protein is CASRSTGFRGNQPQHF.

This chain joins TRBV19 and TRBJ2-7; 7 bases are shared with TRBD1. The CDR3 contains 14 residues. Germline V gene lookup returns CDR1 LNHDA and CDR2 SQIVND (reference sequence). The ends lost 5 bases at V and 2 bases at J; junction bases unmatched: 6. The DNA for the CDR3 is TGTGCCAGTAGTGTTTCGGGACAGCCCTACGAGCAGTACTTC. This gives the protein CASSVSGQPYEQYF. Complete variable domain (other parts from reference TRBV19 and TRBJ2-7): DGGITQSPKYLFRKEGQNVTLSCEQNLNHDAMYWYRQDPGQGLRLIYYSQIVNDFQKGDIAEGYSVSREKKESFPLTVTSAQKNPTAFYLCASSVSGQPYEQYFGPGTRLTVT.

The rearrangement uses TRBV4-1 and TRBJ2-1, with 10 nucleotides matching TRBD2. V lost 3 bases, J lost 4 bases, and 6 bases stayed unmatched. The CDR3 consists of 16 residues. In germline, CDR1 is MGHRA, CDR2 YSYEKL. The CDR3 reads CASSQSSSGGYNEQFF. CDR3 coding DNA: TGCGCCAGCAGCCAGTCTTCTAGCGGGGGATACAATGAGCAGTTCTTC.

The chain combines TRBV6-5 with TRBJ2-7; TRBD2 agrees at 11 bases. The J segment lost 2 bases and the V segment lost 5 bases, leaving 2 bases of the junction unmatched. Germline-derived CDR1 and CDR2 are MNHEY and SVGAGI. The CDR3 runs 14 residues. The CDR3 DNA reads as TGTGCCAGCAGTCATAGCGGGGGGGCCTACGAGCAGTACTTC. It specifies CASSHSGGAYEQYF.

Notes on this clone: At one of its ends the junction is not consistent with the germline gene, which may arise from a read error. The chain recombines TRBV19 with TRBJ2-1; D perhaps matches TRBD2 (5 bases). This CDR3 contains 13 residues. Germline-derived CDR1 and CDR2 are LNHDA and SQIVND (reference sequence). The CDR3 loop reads CASARGSSNEQFF. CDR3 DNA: TGTGCCAGTGCACGGGGTTCCTCCAATGAGCAGTTCTTC.

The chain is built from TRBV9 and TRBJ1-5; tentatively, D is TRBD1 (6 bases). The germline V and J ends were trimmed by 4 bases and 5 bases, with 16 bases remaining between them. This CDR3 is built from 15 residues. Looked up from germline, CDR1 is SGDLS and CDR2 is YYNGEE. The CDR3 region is CASSPGTRSDQPQHF. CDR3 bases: TGTGCCAGCAGCCCCGGGACAAGGTCAGATCAGCCCCAGCATTTT.

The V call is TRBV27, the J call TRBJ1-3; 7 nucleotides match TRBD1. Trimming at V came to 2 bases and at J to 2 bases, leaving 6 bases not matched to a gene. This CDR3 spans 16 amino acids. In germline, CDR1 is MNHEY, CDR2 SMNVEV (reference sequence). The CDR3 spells CASSLVGDRAGNTIYF. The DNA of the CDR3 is TGTGCCAGCAGTTTAGTGGGTGACAGGGCTGGAAACACCATATATTTT.

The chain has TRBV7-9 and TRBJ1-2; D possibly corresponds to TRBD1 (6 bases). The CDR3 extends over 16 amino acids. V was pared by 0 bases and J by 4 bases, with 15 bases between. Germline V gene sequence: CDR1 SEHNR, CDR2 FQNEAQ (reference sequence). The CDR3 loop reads CASSLAFGGQSYGYTF. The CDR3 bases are TGTGCCAGCAGCTTAGCGTTCGGGGGGCAATCCTATGGCTACACCTTC.

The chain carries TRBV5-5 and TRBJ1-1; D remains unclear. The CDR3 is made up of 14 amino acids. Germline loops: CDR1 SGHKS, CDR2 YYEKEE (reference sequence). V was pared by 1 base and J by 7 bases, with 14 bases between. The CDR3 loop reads CASSLMGRIGEAFF. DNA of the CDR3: TGTGCCAGCAGCTTGATGGGCAGGATTGGTGAAGCTTTCTTT.

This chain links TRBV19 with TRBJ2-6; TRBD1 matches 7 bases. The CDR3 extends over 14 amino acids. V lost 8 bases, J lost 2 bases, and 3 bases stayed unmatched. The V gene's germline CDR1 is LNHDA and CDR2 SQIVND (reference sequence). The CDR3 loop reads CASSQGAGANVLTF. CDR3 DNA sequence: TGTGCCAGTTCCCAGGGGGCTGGGGCCAACGTCCTGACTTTC. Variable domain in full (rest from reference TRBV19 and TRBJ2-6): DGGITQSPKYLFRKEGQNVTLSCEQNLNHDAMYWYRQDPGQGLRLIYYSQIVNDFQKGDIAEGYSVSREKKESFPLTVTSAQKNPTAFYLCASSQGAGANVLTFGAGSRLTVL.

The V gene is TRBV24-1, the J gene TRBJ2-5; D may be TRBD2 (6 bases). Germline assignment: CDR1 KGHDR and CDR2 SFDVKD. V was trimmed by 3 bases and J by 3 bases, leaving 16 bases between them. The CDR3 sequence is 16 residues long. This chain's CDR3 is CATSDPAAGGKETQYF. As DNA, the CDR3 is TGTGCCACCAGTGATCCCGCCGCGGGCGGGAAAGAGACCCAGTACTTC.

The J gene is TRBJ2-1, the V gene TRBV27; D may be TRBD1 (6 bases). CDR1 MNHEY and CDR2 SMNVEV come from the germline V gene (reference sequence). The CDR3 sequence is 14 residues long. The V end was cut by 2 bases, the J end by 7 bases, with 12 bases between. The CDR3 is CASSLRGRENEQFF. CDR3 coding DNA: TGTGCCAGCAGTTTAAGGGGGAGAGAAAATGAGCAGTTCTTC.

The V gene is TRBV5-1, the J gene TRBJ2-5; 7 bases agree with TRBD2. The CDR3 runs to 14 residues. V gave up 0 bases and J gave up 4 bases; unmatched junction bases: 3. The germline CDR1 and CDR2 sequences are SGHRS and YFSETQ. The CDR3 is CASSLAGTIETQYF. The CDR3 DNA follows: TGCGCCAGCAGCTTGGCCGGGACTATAGAGACCCAGTACTTC.

CDR3 DNA sequence: TGCAGTGCTAGTGGCGCGGGGACCTACGAGCAGTACTTC. Protein sequence: CSASGAGTYEQYF. The chain joins TRBV20-1 to TRBJ2-7; the D gene is possibly TRBD2 (6 bases). This CDR3 spans 13 amino acids. Trimming removed 3 bases from V and 2 bases from J, with 11 bases in between. CDR1 is DFQATT, CDR2 SNEGSKA, per germline (reference sequence).

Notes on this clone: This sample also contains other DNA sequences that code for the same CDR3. The CDR3 nucleotides are TGTGCCAGCAGCTTAGGTAGAAACGAGCAGTACTTC. Residues: CASSLGRNEQYF. The genes are TRBV7-2 and TRBJ2-7; D is uncertain. The V and J ends lost 1 base and 5 bases respectively, with 6 bases between them. Looked up from germline, CDR1 is SGHTA and CDR2 is FQGNSA. This CDR3 has 12 amino acids.

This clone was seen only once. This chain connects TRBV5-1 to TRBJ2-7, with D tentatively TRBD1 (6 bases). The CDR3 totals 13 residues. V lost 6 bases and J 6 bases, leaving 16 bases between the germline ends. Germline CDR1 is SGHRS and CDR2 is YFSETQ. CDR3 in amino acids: CASTPTGSGEQYF. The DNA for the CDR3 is TGCGCCAGCACCCCGACAGGTTCGGGCGAGCAGTACTTC.

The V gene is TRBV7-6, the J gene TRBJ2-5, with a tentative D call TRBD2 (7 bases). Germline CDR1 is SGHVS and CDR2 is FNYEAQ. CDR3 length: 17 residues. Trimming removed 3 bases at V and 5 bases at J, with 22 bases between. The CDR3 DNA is TGTGCCAGCAGCTTGGTAGCACGGGGGGCCGGCGGTGAGACCCAGTACTTC. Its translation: CASSLVARGAGGETQYF.

DNA for the CDR3: TGTGCCAGCAGCTCTAATCGGGGGGGCCAAGAGACCCAGTACTTC. Translation gives CASSSNRGGQETQYF. This chain joins TRBV3-1 (or the pseudogene TRBV3-2) and TRBJ2-5, with 8 bases fitting TRBD2. CDR1 and CDR2 from the germline V gene are LGHDT and YNNKEL (reference sequence). V shed 5 bases and J 1 base; nucleotides not matched to a gene: 6. The length of the CDR3 is 15 residues.

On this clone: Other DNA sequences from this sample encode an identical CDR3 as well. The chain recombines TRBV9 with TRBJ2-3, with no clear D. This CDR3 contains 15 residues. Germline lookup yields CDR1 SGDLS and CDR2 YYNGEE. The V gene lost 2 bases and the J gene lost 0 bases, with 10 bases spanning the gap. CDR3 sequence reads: CASSVGSLSTDTQYF. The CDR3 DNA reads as TGTGCCAGCAGCGTTGGTAGCTTGAGCACAGATACGCAGTATTTT.

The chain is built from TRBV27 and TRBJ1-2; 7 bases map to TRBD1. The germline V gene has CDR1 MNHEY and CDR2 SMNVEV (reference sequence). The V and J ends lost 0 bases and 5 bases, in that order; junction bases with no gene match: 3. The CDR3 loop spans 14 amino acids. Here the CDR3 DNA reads TGTGCCAGCAGTTTATCGCCCAGGGGGTATGGCTACACCTTC. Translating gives CASSLSPRGYGYTF.

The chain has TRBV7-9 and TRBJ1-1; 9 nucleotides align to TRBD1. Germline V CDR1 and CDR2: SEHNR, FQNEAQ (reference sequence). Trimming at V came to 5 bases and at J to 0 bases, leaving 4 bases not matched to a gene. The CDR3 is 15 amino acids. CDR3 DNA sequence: TGTGCCAGCAGCCGACAGGGGGGTATGAACACTGAAGCTTTCTTT. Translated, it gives CASSRQGGMNTEAFF.

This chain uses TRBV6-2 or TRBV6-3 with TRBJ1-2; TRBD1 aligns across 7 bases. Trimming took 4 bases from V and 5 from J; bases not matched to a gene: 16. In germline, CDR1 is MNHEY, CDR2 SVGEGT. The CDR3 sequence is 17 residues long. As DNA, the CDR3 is TGTGCCAGCAGTTCACAACTAGGCCAGTGGACAGGTTATGGCTACACCTTC. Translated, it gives CASSSQLGQWTGYGYTF.

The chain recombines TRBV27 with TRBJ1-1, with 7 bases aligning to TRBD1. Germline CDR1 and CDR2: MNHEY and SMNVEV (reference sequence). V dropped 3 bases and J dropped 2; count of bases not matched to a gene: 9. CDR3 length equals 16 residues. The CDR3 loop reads CASSFARGQKNTEAFF. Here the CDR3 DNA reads TGTGCCAGCAGTTTCGCGCGGGGACAGAAAAACACTGAAGCTTTCTTT.

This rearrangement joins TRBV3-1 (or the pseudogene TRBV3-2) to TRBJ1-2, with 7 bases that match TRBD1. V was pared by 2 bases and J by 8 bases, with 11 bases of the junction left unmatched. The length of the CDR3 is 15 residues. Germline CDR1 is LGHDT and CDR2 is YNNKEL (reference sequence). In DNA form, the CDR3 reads TGTGCCAGCAGCCAACAAGGGGGACACAGGGGAGGCTACACCTTC. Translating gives CASSQQGGHRGGYTF.

The DNA for the CDR3 is TGCGCCAGCAGTGAGTCGATAGCGGGAGATCACAATGAGCAGTTCTTC. It is translated as CASSESIAGDHNEQFF. This rearrangement joins TRBV10-1 to TRBJ2-1; 9 nucleotides agree with TRBD2. This CDR3 contains 16 residues. Per the germline V gene, CDR1 is WNHNN and CDR2 is SYGVQD (reference sequence). The V and J ends lost 0 bases and 5 bases, in that order; junction bases with no gene match: 5.

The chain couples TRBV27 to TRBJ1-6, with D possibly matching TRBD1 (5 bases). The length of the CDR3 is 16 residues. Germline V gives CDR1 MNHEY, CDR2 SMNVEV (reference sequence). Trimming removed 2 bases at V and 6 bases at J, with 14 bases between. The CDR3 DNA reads TGTGCCAGCAGTTTACTGGGCAGGGTGGGTAATTCACCCCTCCACTTT. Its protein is CASSLLGRVGNSPLHF.

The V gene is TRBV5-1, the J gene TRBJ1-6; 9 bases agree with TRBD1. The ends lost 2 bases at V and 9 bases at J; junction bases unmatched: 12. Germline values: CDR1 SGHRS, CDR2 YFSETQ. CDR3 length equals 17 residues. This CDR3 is CASSFAGPGQGASPLHF. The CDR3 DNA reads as TGCGCCAGCAGCTTTGCAGGACCGGGACAGGGAGCTTCACCCCTCCACTTT.

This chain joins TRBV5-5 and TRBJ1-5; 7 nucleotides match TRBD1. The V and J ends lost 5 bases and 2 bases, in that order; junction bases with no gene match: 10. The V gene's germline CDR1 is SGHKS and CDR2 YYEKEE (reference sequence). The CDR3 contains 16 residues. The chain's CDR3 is CASSFEPGQGNQPQHF. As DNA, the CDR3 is TGTGCCAGCAGTTTCGAACCCGGACAGGGCAATCAGCCCCAGCATTTT.